Each of the 30 T cell receptor beta chains below was sequenced from the same sample in a study of T cell responses to AZD1222 COVID-19 vaccine. TCRdb's table, derived via immunoSEQ multiplex PCR, lists solely in-frame clones and lacks some. The sample contains 160,000 or so clones, around nine tenths of which appear only once. The source was peripheral blood, collected on day 0 of AZD1222 vaccination. The origin of the receptors is an adult in good health.

This clone appeared a single time. V and J are TRBV7-9 and TRBJ1-1, with D unclear. V was clipped by 3 bases and J by 2 bases, with 10 bases between them. The CDR3 contains 14 residues. Germline lookup yields CDR1 SEHNR and CDR2 FQNEAQ (reference sequence). The CDR3, as DNA: TGTGCCAGCAGCTTCCGGGGAATTAACACTGAAGCTTTCTTT. Amino acid sequence: CASSFRGINTEAFF. Full variable domain (rest looked up from reference TRBV7-9 and TRBJ1-1): DTGVSQNPRHKITKRGQNVTFRCDPISEHNRLYWYRQTLGQGPEFLTYFQNEAQLEKSRLLSDRFSAERPKGSFSTLEIQRTEQGDSAMYLCASSFRGINTEAFFGQGTRLTVV.

This clone was observed a handful of times. The CDR3 region is CASSLSDGQPQHF. The CDR3, as DNA: TGTGCCAGCAGCTTATCGGACGGCCAGCCCCAGCATTTT. J is TRBJ1-5 and V is TRBV7-2; no clear D. The V gene lost 2 bases and the J gene lost 7 bases, with 9 bases spanning the gap. This CDR3 region has 13 residues. Germline V CDR1 and CDR2: SGHTA, FQGNSA.

The CDR3 sequence is CASSEIREGLQETQYF. In DNA, the CDR3 is TGTGCCAGCAGTGAAATAAGGGAGGGGTTGCAAGAGACCCAGTACTTC. The chain uses TRBV6-1 and TRBJ2-5; 7 nucleotides align to TRBD2. CDR1 is MNHNS, CDR2 SASEGT, per germline. The CDR3 has 16 amino acids. V dropped 2 bases and J dropped 2; count of bases not matched to a gene: 8.

V is TRBV29-1 and J is TRBJ1-2; 7 nucleotides match TRBD1. The trim removed 7 bases at V and 5 bases at J, leaving 7 bases unmatched. Germline V gene lookup returns CDR1 SQVTM and CDR2 ANQGSEA. CDR3 length: 12 residues. The CDR3 spells CSGDQGEYGYTF. CDR3 nucleotide sequence: TGCAGCGGGGATCAGGGGGAGTATGGCTACACCTTC.

J is TRBJ2-7 and V is TRBV6-5; TRBD2 is a possible D gene (6 bases). The CDR3 has 15 residues. Looked up from germline, CDR1 is MNHEY and CDR2 is SVGAGI. V gave up 5 bases and J gave up 5 bases, with 19 bases separating them. Here the CDR3 DNA reads TGTGCCAGCAGTAACCCTCGAACTAGCAGCGACGAGCAGTACTTC. It yields the protein CASSNPRTSSDEQYF.

V usage is TRBV13 and J usage is TRBJ2-7, with 7 bases lining up with TRBD2. The J segment lost 4 bases and the V segment lost 5 bases, leaving 8 bases of the junction unmatched. In germline, CDR1 is PRHDT, CDR2 FYEKMQ (reference sequence). This CDR3 has 14 amino acids. CDR3 nucleotides: TGTGCCAGCAGCCCCTGGGGAGCGGGGTACGAGCAGTACTTC. This encodes CASSPWGAGYEQYF. Full variable domain (missing parts from reference TRBV13 and TRBJ2-7): AAGVIQSPRHLIKEKRETATLKCYPIPRHDTVYWYQQGPGQDPQFLISFYEKMQSDKGSIPDRFSAQQFSDYHSELNMSSLELGDSALYFCASSPWGAGYEQYFGPGTRLTVT.

This clone was found once. The V call is TRBV6-5, the J call TRBJ2-7; 12 bases fit TRBD2. Unmatched junction bases numbered 7, after V lost 0 bases and J lost 7 bases. This CDR3 has 16 residues. Germline CDR1 MNHEY, CDR2 SVGAGI. The CDR3: CASSYSKTSGRIEQYF. The DNA for the CDR3 is TGTGCCAGCAGTTACTCGAAAACTAGCGGGAGGATTGAGCAGTACTTC.

CDR3 DNA: TGTGCCAGCAGTCCAGGGGGCGTTTTCTACGGCTACACCTTC. It translates to CASSPGGVFYGYTF. J is TRBJ1-2 and V is TRBV6-5; 8 bases are a match to TRBD1. CDR1 and CDR2 from the germline V gene are MNHEY and SVGAGI. The CDR3 length is 14 residues. J was trimmed by 8 bases and V by 5 bases; bases with no gene match: 10.

The DNA of the CDR3 is TGTGCCAGCAGCTTACAAGGGGTTGGCGCCAAAAACATTCAGTACTTC. Its protein is CASSLQGVGAKNIQYF. The chain combines TRBV7-9 with TRBJ2-4, with D maybe TRBD1 (5 bases). Germline-derived CDR1 and CDR2 are SEHNR and FQNEAQ (reference sequence). The length of the CDR3 is 16 residues. Trimming removed 2 bases from V and 1 base from J, with 12 bases in between.

V and J are TRBV9 and TRBJ1-3; maybe TRBD1 (5 bases). V was pared by 0 bases and J by 2 bases, with 15 bases between. This CDR3 spans 17 amino acids. The germline gives CDR1 SGDLS, CDR2 YYNGEE. The CDR3 DNA reads as TGTGCCAGCAGCGTAGTAGACGAGAGGGGTACTGGAAACACCATATATTTT. Amino acids: CASSVVDERGTGNTIYF.

The chain employs TRBV19 and TRBJ2-4, with 16 bases identical to TRBD2. The CDR3 is 17 amino acids. Trimming cost V 7 bases and J 7 bases; bases outside gene matches: 10. Per germline, CDR1 LNHDA and CDR2 SQIVND (reference sequence). The CDR3 coding sequence is TGTGCCAGTACCAAGTCGGGACTAGCGGGAGGGCCGAACATTCAGTACTTC. It encodes CASTKSGLAGGPNIQYF.

This chain connects TRBV5-4 to TRBJ2-7; TRBD2 is a possible D gene (5 bases). CDR3 length equals 15 residues. Trimming pared 4 bases from V and 0 bases from J, leaving 14 bases between. Germline CDR1 and CDR2: SGHNT and YYREEE (reference sequence). The CDR3 sequence is CASSPDGKFSYEQYF. The CDR3 DNA is TGTGCCAGCAGCCCCGACGGGAAATTCTCCTACGAGCAGTACTTC.

This sequence joins TRBV7-9 and TRBJ2-7; tentatively, D is TRBD2 (6 bases). The germline V gene encodes CDR1 SEHNR and CDR2 FQNEAQ (reference sequence). The CDR3 runs to 13 residues. Trimming pared 3 bases from V and 4 bases from J, leaving 10 bases between. CDR3 region: CASSFGRVYEQYF. CDR3 DNA sequence: TGTGCCAGCAGCTTCGGGAGAGTATACGAGCAGTACTTC.

The chain links TRBV5-4 to TRBJ1-1; no firm D call. Germline V gene sequence: CDR1 SGHNT, CDR2 YYREEE (reference sequence). Trimming pared 0 bases from V and 2 bases from J, leaving 5 bases between. This CDR3 is built from 13 residues. In nucleotides, the CDR3 is TGTGCCAGCAGCTTGGAACGTAACACTGAAGCTTTCTTT. This encodes CASSLERNTEAFF. Looking up the rest from reference TRBV5-4 and TRBJ1-1 gives the full variable domain: ETGVTQSPTHLIKTRGQQVTLRCSSQSGHNTVSWYQQALGQGPQFIFQYYREEENGRGNFPPRFSGLQFPNYSSELNVNALELDDSALYLCASSLERNTEAFFGQGTRLTVV.

The chain employs TRBV6-6 and TRBJ1-3, with TRBD1 identical over 7 bases. The CDR3 is 16 amino acids. The V segment lost 6 bases and the J segment 0 bases; nucleotides outside the gene matches: 8. Germline loops: CDR1 MNHNY, CDR2 SVGAGI (reference sequence). The CDR3, as DNA: TGTGCCAGCAGCCTGATACAGGGGAGCTCTGGAAACACCATATATTTT. Translated, it gives CASSLIQGSSGNTIYF.

The chain joins TRBV29-1 to TRBJ1-2; no firm D call. This CDR3 region has 11 residues. Trimming cost V 4 bases and J 4 bases, with 7 bases left between them. Germline CDR1 and CDR2: SQVTM and ANQGSEA. CDR3 loop: CSVGVTYGYTF. The CDR3 coding sequence is TGCAGCGTTGGCGTCACCTATGGCTACACCTTC.

The chain has TRBV12-3 or TRBV12-4 and TRBJ2-5, with 7 bases matching TRBD1. The CDR3 consists of 13 residues. V shed 7 bases and J 5 bases; nucleotides not matched to a gene: 7. The CDR3 DNA sequence: TGTGCCAGCACCGGGACAGCATGGGAGACCCAGTACTTC. Its protein is CASTGTAWETQYF.

This chain uses TRBV2 with TRBJ2-1; D call uncertain. The germline V gene has CDR1 SNHLY and CDR2 FYNNEI. This CDR3 spans 11 amino acids. V lost 6 bases to trimming and J lost 10 bases, with 10 bases between them. Here the CDR3 DNA reads TGTGCCAGCAGCCCTAGAGGCGAGCAGTTCTTC. This codes for CASSPRGEQFF.

The chain employs TRBV7-9 and TRBJ2-7, with 10 bases matching TRBD2. V shed 1 base and J 6 bases; nucleotides not matched to a gene: 9. CDR1 SEHNR and CDR2 FQNEAQ come from the germline V gene (reference sequence). The CDR3 is made up of 16 amino acids. The CDR3 is CASSLGLAGVEGEQYF. The CDR3 DNA is TGTGCCAGCAGCTTAGGGCTAGCGGGAGTAGAAGGCGAGCAGTACTTC. Using reference TRBV7-9 and TRBJ2-7 for the parts outside the CDR3, the full variable domain is DTGVSQNPRHKITKRGQNVTFRCDPISEHNRLYWYRQTLGQGPEFLTYFQNEAQLEKSRLLSDRFSAERPKGSFSTLEIQRTEQGDSAMYLCASSLGLAGVEGEQYFGPGTRLTVT.

The CDR3 sequence: CAWSVRDREYGYTF. In nucleotides, the CDR3 is TGTGCCTGGAGTGTCCGGGACAGGGAGTATGGCTACACCTTC. The rearrangement uses TRBV30 and TRBJ1-2; TRBD1 matches 9 bases. After removal of 0 bases from V and 5 bases from J, the junction contained 4 bases not matched to a gene. The CDR3 is 14 residues long. CDR1 is GTSNPN, CDR2 SVGIG, per germline (reference sequence).

V gene TRBV6-6 combines with J gene TRBJ2-1; TRBD2 matches 8 bases. The germline V gene has CDR1 MNHNY and CDR2 SVGAGI (reference sequence). V was pared by 5 bases and J by 0 bases, with 18 bases of the junction left unmatched. CDR3 length: 20 residues. For the CDR3, the DNA is TGTGCCAGCAGTCACCGCCAGTCGCGGGAGGCCCCTAGCTCCTACAATGAGCAGTTCTTC. The encoded protein is CASSHRQSREAPSSYNEQFF.

This clone was seen a single time. J is TRBJ1-1 and V is TRBV7-6; D is unclear. Germline assignment: CDR1 SGHVS and CDR2 FNYEAQ. The CDR3 is made up of 13 amino acids. Between the trimmed V and J ends, which lost 4 bases and 1 base, there was a span of 7 bases. This CDR3 reads CASSSRANTEAFF. CDR3 nucleotides: TGTGCCAGCAGCTCGCGAGCGAACACTGAAGCTTTCTTT.

The J gene is TRBJ2-3, the V gene TRBV9, with D perhaps TRBD2 (6 bases). Trimming took 3 bases from V and 4 from J, leaving 15 bases between them. Per germline, CDR1 SGDLS and CDR2 YYNGEE. The CDR3 contains 15 residues. CDR3 loop: CASSAASGVADTQYF. CDR3 DNA: TGTGCCAGCAGCGCAGCCTCGGGAGTGGCAGATACGCAGTATTTT.

This chain joins TRBV4-1 and TRBJ1-4, with TRBD1 as a possible D gene (5 bases). Germline V CDR1 and CDR2: MGHRA, YSYEKL. The CDR3 consists of 17 residues. V was cut by 3 bases and J by 2 bases, with 16 bases left in between. The CDR3 is CASSQGDAFLTNEKLFF. The DNA of the CDR3 is TGCGCCAGCAGCCAGGGGGACGCCTTCCTCACTAATGAAAAACTGTTTTTT.

The V and J genes are TRBV2 and TRBJ1-1; D is unclear. V was pared by 3 bases and J by 5 bases, with 13 bases between. This CDR3 comprises 14 residues. From germline, CDR1 is SNHLY and CDR2 FYNNEI. The CDR3 sequence is CASSDVGWETEAFF. The CDR3, as DNA: TGTGCCAGCAGTGATGTGGGGTGGGAAACTGAAGCTTTCTTT.

The rearrangement uses TRBV15 and TRBJ1-4, with D possibly being TRBD1 (6 bases). Germline-derived CDR1 and CDR2 are LNHNV and YYDKDF (reference sequence). CDR3 length: 17 amino acids. Trimming removed 2 bases at V and 3 bases at J, with 16 bases between. The CDR3 loop reads CATSRTKGGAANEKLFF. In DNA form, the CDR3 reads TGTGCCACCAGCAGAACCAAGGGGGGGGCGGCTAATGAAAAACTGTTTTTT.

The chain carries TRBV6-1 and TRBJ2-3; a weak D match, TRBD2 (5 bases). V was trimmed by 2 bases and J by 0 bases, leaving 6 bases between them. Germline loops: CDR1 MNHNS, CDR2 SASEGT. The CDR3 is made up of 14 amino acids. CDR3 residues: CASSESGSTDTQYF. CDR3 nucleotide sequence: TGTGCCAGCAGTGAAAGCGGTAGCACAGATACGCAGTATTTT.

V is TRBV14 and J is TRBJ2-3; 7 bases match TRBD2. Germline CDR1 is SGHDN and CDR2 is FVKESK. J lost 2 bases, V lost 4 bases, and 9 bases had no gene match. This CDR3 spans 16 amino acids. This CDR3 reads CASSPLRGRDTDTQYF. The CDR3 DNA is TGTGCCAGCAGCCCCTTGAGAGGGAGGGACACAGATACGCAGTATTTT.

The chain couples TRBV2 to TRBJ1-3; the D gene is possibly TRBD1 (6 bases). Germline CDR1 reads SNHLY; CDR2 reads FYNNEI. The V gene lost 7 bases and the J gene lost 6 bases, with 19 bases spanning the gap. The CDR3 is 15 amino acids. For the CDR3, the DNA is TGTGCCAGCACCCCCGGAGGGGGTCTGACAAACACCATATATTTT. Protein product: CASTPGGGLTNTIYF.

The V call is TRBV6-1, the J call TRBJ1-5; TRBD1 matches 10 bases. The V gene end was trimmed by 3 bases and the J gene end by 6 bases; junction bases not matched to a gene: 5. CDR1 MNHNS and CDR2 SASEGT come from the germline V gene. The CDR3 sequence is 15 residues long. This CDR3 reads CASSDRQGAIQPQHF. CDR3 coding DNA: TGTGCCAGCAGTGATAGACAGGGGGCCATTCAGCCCCAGCATTTT.